This T cell receptor (beta chain) was identified in a study of CD8 T cells in Susac syndrome. RNA in amounts of about 0.5 to 1 ug was reverse transcribed with random hexamers. TCRdb reanalysed the immunoSEQ multiplex PCR reads using MiXCR and keeps one entry per CDR3 protein. Seen here are approximately 190,000 distinct CDR3 sequences, about 95% observed once, and the top ten hold approximately 0.15%. The sequence came from a human donor with Susac syndrome. What was sequenced was CD8+ T cells from PBMCs.

This CDR3 reads CASSTRGQGYQETQYF. CDR3 nucleotide sequence: TGTGCCAGCAGTACCCGGGGGCAGGGGTACCAAGAGACCCAGTACTTC. This chain connects TRBV25-1 to TRBJ2-5, with D possibly being TRBD1 or TRBD2 (6 bases each). V was trimmed by 5 bases and J by 0 bases, leaving 16 bases between them. The CDR3 runs 16 residues. The germline V gene has CDR1 MGHDK and CDR2 SYGVNS. Full variable domain (missing parts from reference TRBV25-1 and TRBJ2-5): EADIYQTPRYLVIGTGKKITLECSQTMGHDKMYWYQQDPGMELHLIHYSYGVNSTEKGDLSSESTVSRIRTEHFPLTLESARPSHTSQYLCASSTRGQGYQETQYFGPGTRLLVL.